The 24 T cell receptor beta chains below were found in one sample sequenced in a study of T cells of healthy individuals. TCRdb called the 5' RACE reads again in MiXCR, with one record for every CDR3 protein. Found here are around 80,000 distinct CDR3 sequences, about 4.8% of them singletons; the top ten hold around 7.6%. The receptor source for this set is a female donor in good health.

This clonotype was detected ten times or more. The rearrangement uses TRBV29-1 and TRBJ1-2; D ambiguous. The germline CDR1 and CDR2 sequences are SQVTM and ANQGSEA. V was shortened by 8 bases and J by 0 bases, with 13 bases between the two germline ends. CDR3 length: 13 amino acids. The CDR3 spells CSTRTEANYGYTF. Written as DNA, the CDR3 is TGCAGCACCCGGACGGAAGCTAACTATGGCTACACCTTC.

This clonotype was observed at least ten times. V is TRBV28 and J is TRBJ2-3; D is perhaps TRBD1 (6 bases). Per the germline V gene, CDR1 is MDHEN and CDR2 is SYDVKM. Deletions cut 7 bases from V and 1 base from J, with 18 bases between. The CDR3 runs 16 residues. The CDR3 DNA reads TGTGCCAGCAACCTTTTTGGGGACACCGGCACAGATACGCAGTATTTT. It specifies CASNLFGDTGTDTQYF. Complete variable domain (other parts from reference TRBV28 and TRBJ2-3): DVKVTQSSRYLVKRTGEKVFLECVQDMDHENMFWYRQDPGLGLRLIYFSYDVKMKEKGDIPEGYSVSREKKERFSLILESASTNQTSMYLCASNLFGDTGTDTQYFGPGTRLTVL.

Written as DNA, the CDR3 is TGTGCCAGCAGCTTAGGGGAGGTTGGGTTCGCTGGCTACACCTTC. Residues: CASSLGEVGFAGYTF. The V and J genes are TRBV7-2 and TRBJ1-2; D is unclear. Germline V gives CDR1 SGHTA, CDR2 FQGNSA. V was trimmed by 1 base and J by 7 bases, leaving 16 bases between them. This CDR3 is 15 amino acids long.

There are many counts of this clonotype. The rearrangement links TRBV28 to TRBJ1-5; tentatively, D is TRBD1 (6 bases). Germline values: CDR1 MDHEN, CDR2 SYDVKM. The V end lost 3 bases, the J end lost 5 bases, and 14 bases lay between the germline ends. This CDR3 comprises 15 residues. The CDR3 is CASSFTGTRDQPQHF. The CDR3, as DNA: TGTGCCAGCAGTTTCACCGGGACAAGAGATCAGCCCCAGCATTTT.

The chain joins TRBV6-5 to TRBJ1-1; weak D call: TRBD1 (6 bases). The V end was cut by 5 bases, the J end by 1 base, with 8 bases between. The germline V gene encodes CDR1 MNHEY and CDR2 SVGAGI. The CDR3 sequence is 13 residues long. The CDR3 loop is CASSRTENTEAFF. DNA for the CDR3: TGTGCCAGCAGTCGGACAGAGAACACTGAAGCTTTCTTT.

This clonotype has at least ten counts. This chain connects TRBV7-9 to TRBJ1-4; a weak D match, TRBD1 (5 bases). Trimming pared 0 bases from V and 0 bases from J, leaving 8 bases between. Germline V gene data show CDR1 as SEHNR and CDR2 as FQNEAQ (reference sequence). The CDR3 length is 16 residues. This CDR3 reads CASSLALQATNEKLFF. As DNA, the CDR3 is TGTGCCAGCAGCTTAGCCCTACAGGCAACTAATGAAAAACTGTTTTTT.

The sample holds a few counts of this clonotype. V and J are TRBV30 and TRBJ2-2; 10 bases are shared with TRBD1. The J segment lost 7 bases and the V segment lost 1 base, leaving 0 bases of the junction unmatched. This CDR3 spans 13 amino acids. Germline CDR1 and CDR2: GTSNPN and SVGIG (reference sequence). The CDR3 loop reads CAWSGTGGGELFF. The DNA for the CDR3 is TGTGCCTGGAGTGGGACAGGGGGCGGGGAGCTGTTTTTT.

V and J are TRBV20-1 and TRBJ1-5; D is possibly TRBD1 (5 bases). The CDR3 runs 16 residues. The V gene lost 0 bases and the J gene lost 0 bases, with 12 bases spanning the gap. CDR1 and CDR2 from the germline V gene are DFQATT and SNEGSKA (reference sequence). The CDR3 region has the DNA TGCAGTGCTAGAGATGGGGCACACTCTAGCAATCAGCCCCAGCATTTT. The encoded protein is CSARDGAHSSNQPQHF.

This clonotype was seen at least ten times. The chain couples TRBV30 to TRBJ1-6; no firm D call. Germline CDR1 GTSNPN, CDR2 SVGIG (reference sequence). Trimming stripped 4 bases from V and 5 bases from J, with 9 bases between. This CDR3 has 13 amino acids. CDR3 DNA: TGTGCCTGGACCAGACGGGATAATTCACCCCTCCACTTT. As protein: CAWTRRDNSPLHF.

This clonotype was counted at least ten times. The chain carries TRBV5-4 and TRBJ2-5, with no clear D. This CDR3 contains 13 residues. Per germline, CDR1 SGHNT and CDR2 YYREEE (reference sequence). Trimming took off 0 bases at V and 5 bases at J, with 8 bases between the two ends. CDR3 nucleotides: TGTGCCAGCAGCTTGGGGGTAGTGGAGACCCAGTACTTC. This gives the protein CASSLGVVETQYF.

In this sample, this clonotype turned up many times. The chain joins TRBV10-3 to TRBJ2-5; 7 bases align to TRBD2. This CDR3 region has 15 residues. Germline V CDR1 and CDR2: ENHRY, SYGVKD. The V gene end was trimmed by 3 bases and the J gene end by 7 bases; junction bases not matched to a gene: 11. For the CDR3, the DNA is TGTGCCATCAGTGATGGGGGAGGGGCCGGAGGGACCCAGTACTTC. This gives the protein CAISDGGGAGGTQYF.

This clonotype was counted many times. The chain carries TRBV14 and TRBJ2-3, with D possibly being TRBD1 (5 bases). From germline, CDR1 is SGHDN and CDR2 FVKESK. This CDR3 is built from 17 residues. Trimming removed 0 bases at V and 4 bases at J, with 17 bases between. The CDR3 DNA reads as TGTGCCAGCAGCCAAGAGGGGCGTGTGTTTAAACCAGATACGCAGTATTTT. Translating gives CASSQEGRVFKPDTQYF. The variable domain in full, with the rest retrieved from reference TRBV14 and TRBJ2-3, is EAGVTQFPSHSVIEKGQTVTLRCDPISGHDNLYWYRRVMGKEIKFLLHFVKESKQDESGMPNNRFLAERTGGTYSTLKVQPAELEDSGVYFCASSQEGRVFKPDTQYFGPGTRLTVL.

This clonotype was recorded a few times. The chain couples TRBV10-3 to TRBJ1-1, with 7 bases fitting TRBD1. V gave up 4 bases and J gave up 3 bases; unmatched junction bases: 2. The CDR3 is 13 residues long. The germline V gene encodes CDR1 ENHRY and CDR2 SYGVKD. CDR3 amino acids: CAISGQGDTEAFF. The CDR3 DNA is TGTGCCATCAGTGGACAGGGAGACACTGAAGCTTTCTTT.

This clonotype has ten or more counts. This chain uses TRBV18 with TRBJ1-1; unclear D gene. The CDR3 contains 13 residues. Trimming removed 3 bases from V and 10 bases from J, with 15 bases in between. Germline V gene lookup returns CDR1 KGHSH and CDR2 LQKENI. CDR3 bases: TGTGCCAGCTCACCCAGTGACACCCGAGGAGCTTTCTTT. It translates to CASSPSDTRGAFF.

This clonotype was recorded at least ten times. This chain uses TRBV7-2 with TRBJ2-6, with D possibly matching TRBD1 (5 bases). Looked up from germline, CDR1 is SGHTA and CDR2 is FQGNSA. Trimming cost V 4 bases and J 0 bases, with 7 bases left between them. There are 15 residues in the CDR3. CDR3 sequence: CASSSDSSGANVLTF. The CDR3 DNA reads as TGTGCCAGCAGCTCCGACAGCTCTGGGGCCAACGTCCTGACTTTC.

This chain links TRBV28 with TRBJ1-1; D is undetermined. V was shortened by 2 bases and J by 0 bases, with 7 bases between the two germline ends. Germline values: CDR1 MDHEN, CDR2 SYDVKM. The CDR3 has 14 amino acids. CDR3 DNA sequence: TGTGCCAGCAGTTTAAACAGACTGAACACTGAAGCTTTCTTT. This translates into CASSLNRLNTEAFF.

This clonotype was detected many times. The chain carries TRBV27 and TRBJ2-5; 9 bases align to TRBD1. V lost 0 bases and J lost 6; bases outside the gene matches: 5. The germline V gene has CDR1 MNHEY and CDR2 SMNVEV (reference sequence). The CDR3 is 15 residues long. CDR3: CASSLSRDRVKTQYF. In DNA form, the CDR3 reads TGTGCCAGCAGTTTATCCCGGGACAGGGTTAAGACCCAGTACTTC.

This clonotype was observed many times. J is TRBJ2-5 and V is TRBV6-2 or TRBV6-3, with TRBD2 as a possible D gene (6 bases). The CDR3 extends over 14 amino acids. V was cut by 6 bases and J by 5 bases, with 16 bases left in between. Looked up from germline, CDR1 is MNHEY and CDR2 is SVGEGT. For the CDR3, the DNA is TGTGCCAGCAGAGAACGGGAGTTCGTGGAGACCCAGTACTTC. Protein sequence: CASREREFVETQYF.

This rearrangement joins TRBV9 to TRBJ2-7; D is perhaps TRBD2 (6 bases). The CDR3 extends over 16 amino acids. CDR1 SGDLS and CDR2 YYNGEE come from the germline V gene. V lost 4 bases, J lost 2 bases, and 19 bases lay in between. The CDR3 is CASSPSLSGITYEQYF. In nucleotides, the CDR3 is TGTGCCAGCAGCCCCTCTCTTAGCGGTATTACCTACGAGCAGTACTTC.

Many counts were recorded for this clonotype. The chain recombines TRBV7-3 with TRBJ2-1; 9 bases map to TRBD2. CDR3 length equals 19 residues. After removal of 1 base from V and 3 bases from J, the junction contained 13 bases not matched to a gene. The germline V gene has CDR1 SGHTA and CDR2 FQGTGA. The chain's CDR3 is CASSLKGLAGTINYNEQFF. CDR3 DNA sequence: TGTGCCAGCAGCTTAAAGGGGCTAGCGGGAACAATTAACTACAATGAGCAGTTCTTC.

This clonotype was seen a few times. V is TRBV5-6 and J is TRBJ2-1, with TRBD1 matching over 8 bases. J gave up 4 bases and V 4 bases, and 16 bases lay outside the gene matches. The CDR3 contains 18 residues. Germline assignment: CDR1 SGHDT and CDR2 YYEEEE. The CDR3 protein is CASSHNSDREGPYNEQFF. The CDR3, as DNA: TGTGCCAGCAGCCATAACTCGGACAGGGAAGGGCCATACAATGAGCAGTTCTTC.

The chain couples TRBV10-3 to TRBJ1-2; D is perhaps TRBD1 (5 bases). CDR3 length: 14 residues. The germline V gene has CDR1 ENHRY and CDR2 SYGVKD. V was cut by 4 bases and J by 4 bases, with 13 bases left in between. DNA of the CDR3: TGTGCCATCAGTGGGGACGGAGTTAGCTATGGCTACACCTTC. This codes for CAISGDGVSYGYTF.

This clonotype has a count of ten or more. This sequence joins TRBV29-1 and TRBJ2-1, with 8 bases that match TRBD2. This CDR3 spans 13 amino acids. V lost 3 bases and J lost 4; bases outside the gene matches: 2. CDR1 SQVTM and CDR2 ANQGSEA come from the germline V gene. The CDR3 reads CSVEGLVYNEQFF. The CDR3 DNA is TGCAGCGTTGAGGGACTAGTGTACAATGAGCAGTTCTTC.

V usage is TRBV5-6 and J usage is TRBJ1-2; D may be TRBD1 (5 bases). Per the germline V gene, CDR1 is SGHDT and CDR2 is YYEEEE. V dropped 0 bases and J dropped 9 bases, with 21 bases sitting between them. This CDR3 is built from 16 residues. This CDR3 reads CASSLVHMRGMYRYTF. The CDR3 DNA is TGTGCCAGCAGCTTGGTCCACATGCGGGGGATGTATCGCTACACCTTC.